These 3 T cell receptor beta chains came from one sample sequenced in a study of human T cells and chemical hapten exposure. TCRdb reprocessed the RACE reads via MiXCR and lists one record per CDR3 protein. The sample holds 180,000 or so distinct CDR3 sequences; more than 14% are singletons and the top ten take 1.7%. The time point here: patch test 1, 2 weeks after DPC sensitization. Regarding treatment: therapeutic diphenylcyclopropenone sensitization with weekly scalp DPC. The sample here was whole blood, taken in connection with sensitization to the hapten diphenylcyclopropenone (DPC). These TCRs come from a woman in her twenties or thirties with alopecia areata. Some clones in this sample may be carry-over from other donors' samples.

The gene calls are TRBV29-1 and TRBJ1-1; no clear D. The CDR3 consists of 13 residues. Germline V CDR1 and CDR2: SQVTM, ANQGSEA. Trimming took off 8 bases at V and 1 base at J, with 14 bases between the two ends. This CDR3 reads CSPWGGPNTEAFF. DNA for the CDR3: TGCAGCCCCTGGGGAGGGCCGAACACTGAAGCTTTCTTT.

CDR3 loop: CASSLVDGPGDNTEAFF. Here the CDR3 DNA reads TGTGCCAGCAGTTTAGTGGACGGTCCAGGGGACAACACTGAAGCTTTCTTT. This chain joins TRBV28 and TRBJ1-1, with D possibly TRBD1 on 6 matching bases. Between the trimmed V and J ends, which lost 2 bases and 2 bases, there was a span of 18 bases. This CDR3 region has 17 residues. The germline gives CDR1 MDHEN, CDR2 SYDVKM.

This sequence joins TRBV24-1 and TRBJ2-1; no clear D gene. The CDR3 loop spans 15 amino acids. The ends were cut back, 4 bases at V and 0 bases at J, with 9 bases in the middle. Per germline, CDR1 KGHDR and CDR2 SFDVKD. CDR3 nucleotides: TGTGCCACCAGTGAAGCAGGTCTCTCCTACAATGAGCAGTTCTTC. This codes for CATSEAGLSYNEQFF.